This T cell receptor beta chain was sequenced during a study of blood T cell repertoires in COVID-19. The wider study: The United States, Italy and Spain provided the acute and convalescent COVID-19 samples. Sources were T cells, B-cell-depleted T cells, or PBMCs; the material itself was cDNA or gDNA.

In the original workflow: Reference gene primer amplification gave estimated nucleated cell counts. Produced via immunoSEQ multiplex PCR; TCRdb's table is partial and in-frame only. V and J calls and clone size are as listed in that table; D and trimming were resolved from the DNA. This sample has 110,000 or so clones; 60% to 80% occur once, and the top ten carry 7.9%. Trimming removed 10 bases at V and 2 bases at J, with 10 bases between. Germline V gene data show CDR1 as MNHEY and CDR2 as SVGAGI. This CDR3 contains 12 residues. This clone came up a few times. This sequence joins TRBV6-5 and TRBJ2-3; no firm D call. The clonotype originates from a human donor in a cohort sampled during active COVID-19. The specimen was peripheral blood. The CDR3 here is CATTDTTDTQYF. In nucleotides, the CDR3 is TGTGCCACCACAGACACCACAGATACGCAGTATTTT.